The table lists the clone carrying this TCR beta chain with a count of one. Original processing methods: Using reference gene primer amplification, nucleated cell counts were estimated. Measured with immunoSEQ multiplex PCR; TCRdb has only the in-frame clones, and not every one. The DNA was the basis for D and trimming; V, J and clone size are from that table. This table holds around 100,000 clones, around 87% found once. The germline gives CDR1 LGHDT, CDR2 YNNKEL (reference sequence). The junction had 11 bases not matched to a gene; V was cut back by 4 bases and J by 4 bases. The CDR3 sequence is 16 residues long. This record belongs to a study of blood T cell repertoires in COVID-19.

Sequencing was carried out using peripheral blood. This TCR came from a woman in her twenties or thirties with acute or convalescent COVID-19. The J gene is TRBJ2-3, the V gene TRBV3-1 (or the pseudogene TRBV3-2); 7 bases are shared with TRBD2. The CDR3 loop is CASSPAGAGESDTQYF. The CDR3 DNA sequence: TGTGCCAGCAGCCCGGCCGGGGCGGGGGAATCAGATACGCAGTATTTT.